This entry is about one T cell receptor beta chain. This CDR3 region has 13 residues. Germline V gene sequence: CDR1 SEHNR, CDR2 FQNEAQ (reference sequence). The V and J ends lost 7 bases and 6 bases respectively, with 15 bases between them. This record comes from a study of graft-versus-host responses after intestinal transplantation. The repertoire was sequenced with immunoSEQ multiplex PCR; TCRdb's copy has only in-frame clones and lacks some. This sample carries about 19,000 clones, around 80% of them seen once, and the ten largest clones take about 2.1%. The sample in question was PBMCs, obtained 14 days after transplant. The receptor was isolated from a human patient who received an intestinal transplant, so some T cells may come from the graft donor. This chain uses TRBV7-9 with TRBJ1-1; no clear D. CDR3 in DNA: TGTGCCAGCAAGTCGACGGAGAGCCCTGAAGCTTTCTTT. It specifies CASKSTESPEAFF.